This TCR beta chain was sequenced during a study of response to subunit inactivated influenza vaccine (dated by TCRdb to 2017 to 2018). For the study in its entirety: The study used deep quantitative T cell receptor repertoire profiling to track responses to a trivalent subunit inactivated influenza vaccine.

Receptor amplification or capture employed RT-PCR. TCRdb names Illumina HiSeq 2500 as the instrument used. Using fastp at Q25 and MiXCR, TCRdb reprocessed the public reads and kept productive beta chains. Rows are combined by CDR3 protein, so each entry shows the most common genes and DNA. For this sample there are 500,000 to 700,000 distinct CDR3 sequences; approximately 20% appear just once. The biggest ten clones account for around 2.8% of the sample. CDR1 and CDR2 were assigned from the germline V gene (reference sequence) as DFQATT and SNEGSKA. CDR3 length: 16 amino acids, cysteine to phenylalanine. Just CDR3 DNA is preserved here, 48 bases in frame from base 1. Germline trimming amounts to 5 bases on V and 7 bases on J, with 14 as the count of junction bases outside the gene matches. This clonotype was found a few times. Its antigen is not yet known. No base-level quality is on record; no much larger clone is a single base apart.

Points the paper makes about the study in general: It was suggested by the authors that each seasonal influenza vaccination may recruit only a limited number of new T cells.

This sample also appeared in a second study, on T cells expressing NK-cell markers. The second publication reports: TCR beta cDNA libraries were made by 5'RACE template switching that added a universal primer site and unique molecular identifiers. Seven or eight donors provided sorted CD3+CD56+NKG2C+, CD3+CD56+NKG2C- and CD3+CD56-NKG2C+ T-cell subsets, whose TCR beta-chain repertoires were profiled. Among the eight sequenced donors, only one was HCMV-seronegative, while the other seven were HCMV-seropositive. In several experiments an anti-gammadeltaTCR antibody was added to restrict sorting to alphabetaTCR-expressing T cells. In six donors, the dominant CD3+CD56+NKG2C+ clonotypes were found to rank among the top 10 CD8+ clonotypes and to make up roughly 1.0-8% of CD8+ T cells. Those dominant clonotypes were again the most abundant among CD3+CD56-NKG2C+ cells in several donors, at roughly 25-65%. Whether the expanded NKG2C-expressing T cell clones were specific for HCMV antigens was left unclear. The eight sequenced donors were randomly selected healthy volunteers, three men and five women. To determine HCMV serostatus, a commercial ELISA kit was used to detect HCMV-specific IgG in serum. Ficoll density gradient centrifugation was used to isolate peripheral blood mononuclear cells from blood. CD4+ and CD8+ T cells were isolated from PBMC by magnetic immunoseparation with Miltenyi isolation kits. Priming for cDNA synthesis came from the TCR beta constant segment, and two successive PCR amplification steps followed. The libraries were sequenced on Illumina HiSeq 2000/2500, MiSeq or NextSeq, producing 2 x 150 bp reads. MIGEC was used to demultiplex reads and group reads by UMI, and MiTCR was used to assemble and quantify clonotypes. Only TCR cDNA sequences supported by at least two reads were kept to exclude erroneous sequences. Downstream repertoire analysis used the tcR package, and clonotypes were matched across fractions by CDR3 nucleotide sequence plus V segment. VDJmatch was used to annotate antigen specificity against VDJdb, with one amino acid substitution in CDR3 allowed.

This sequence was found in a man between 45 and 60 years old who received an inactivated influenza vaccine. Donor details come from another sample of the same person, matched by shared clones. Sample: CD4+ T cells sorted from PBMCs, taken 11 to 12 days after vaccination. The V and J segments used are TRBV20-1 and TRBJ2-1, with 10 bases in between that match TRBD1. Read as DNA, the sequence is TGCAGTGCTTTCATAGGGACAGGGGCCCGCAGGAATGAGCAGTTCTTC. This codes for CSAFIGTGARRNEQFF.